The 27 T cell receptor beta chains given below trace back to one sample, sequenced in a study of blood T cells in healthy people across ages. PCR was performed a second time for 7 to 11 cycles using a sample-barcoded 5' primer and a J-beta primer mix. TCRdb used MiXCR to reprocess the 5' RACE reads, holding one entry per CDR3 protein. The data show approximately 900,000 distinct CDR3 sequences, around 48% seen once. The sample was blood. Receptors were obtained from a man aged 30-40 years in good health.

The chain combines TRBV20-1 with TRBJ2-1; 8 bases are shared with TRBD1. The CDR3 is 14 amino acids. Trimming at V came to 3 bases and at J to 10 bases, leaving 11 bases not matched to a gene. CDR1 and CDR2 from the germline V gene are DFQATT and SNEGSKA (reference sequence). DNA for the CDR3: TGCAGTGCTAGGGGACAGGCCTTCTCCTACGAGCAGTTCTTC. Its translation: CSARGQAFSYEQFF.

This clonotype was seen a handful of times. The rearrangement uses TRBV7-9 and TRBJ2-1, with 8 bases fitting TRBD2. CDR3 length: 16 residues. V lost 2 bases and J lost 2; bases outside the gene matches: 5. Germline lookup yields CDR1 SEHNR and CDR2 FQNEAQ (reference sequence). CDR3 region: CASSLLSGGAYNEQFF. The CDR3 DNA follows: TGTGCCAGCAGCTTATTAAGCGGGGGAGCCTACAATGAGCAGTTCTTC.

The CDR3: CATSGGQGIYNEQFF. The CDR3 nucleotides read TGTGCCACCAGTGGGGGACAGGGGATTTACAATGAGCAGTTCTTC. The rearrangement joins TRBV24-1 to TRBJ2-1; TRBD1 matches at 10 bases. J was trimmed by 4 bases and V by 5 bases; bases with no gene match: 4. The length of the CDR3 is 15 residues. Germline CDR1 and CDR2: KGHDR and SFDVKD.

Comments on this clonotype: A much larger clone lies a single base off, so this may be a read error. This chain joins TRBV20-1 and TRBJ2-1, with a tentative D call TRBD1 (6 bases). V was trimmed by 5 bases and J by 5 bases, leaving 25 bases between them. The CDR3 has 17 amino acids. The V gene's germline CDR1 is DFQATT and CDR2 SNEGSKA (reference sequence). DNA for the CDR3: TGCAGTGCTGAACCAAGGAGCTTTTATCAGGGGAACAATGAGCAGTTCTTC. It specifies CSAEPRSFYQGNNEQFF.

This rearrangement joins TRBV20-1 to TRBJ1-2; no reliable D call. The CDR3 is 13 residues long. Per germline, CDR1 DFQATT and CDR2 SNEGSKA (reference sequence). Between the trimmed V and J ends, which lost 3 bases and 12 bases, there was a span of 20 bases. For the CDR3, the DNA is TGCAGTGCTAGCCCCCCGGGCAGCTGGATCCACACCTTC. This codes for CSASPPGSWIHTF.

The sample holds one count of this clonotype. V is TRBV11-2 and J is TRBJ2-4; 14 nucleotides line up with TRBD2. CDR3 length: 20 residues. The germline V gene has CDR1 SGHAT and CDR2 FQNNGV. V shed 4 bases, J shed 0 bases, and the junction held 11 bases outside the gene matches. CDR3: CASSSQGVGTSGGAKNIQYF. The CDR3 coding sequence is TGTGCCAGCAGCTCACAGGGGGTGGGGACTAGCGGGGGAGCCAAAAACATTCAGTACTTC.

This chain uses TRBV3-1 with TRBJ2-1, with TRBD1 matching over 12 bases. Germline assignment: CDR1 LGHDT and CDR2 YNNKEL (reference sequence). This CDR3 spans 18 amino acids. With V trimmed by 1 base and J by 5 bases, 9 bases remained unmatched. The DNA for the CDR3 is TGTGCCAGCAGCCAAGGATCGTTCGGGACAGGGGGCCACAATGAGCAGTTCTTC. Translating gives CASSQGSFGTGGHNEQFF.

J is TRBJ2-3 and V is TRBV11-2, with no clear D. Germline values: CDR1 SGHAT, CDR2 FQNNGV. V lost 3 bases, J lost 1 base, and 14 bases lay in between. The length of the CDR3 is 16 residues. Written as DNA, the CDR3 is TGTGCCAGCAGCTTGGTATCGGCAGGCGGCACAGATACGCAGTATTTT. Amino acids: CASSLVSAGGTDTQYF.

On this clonotype itself: This sequence may be a read error, since a much larger clone differs from it by one base. The J gene is TRBJ1-2, the V gene TRBV11-1, with a weak D call TRBD1 (5 bases). Germline V lookup: CDR1 SGHAT, CDR2 FQDESV (reference sequence). The CDR3 spans 12 residues. The ends were cut back, 3 bases at V and 3 bases at J, with 5 bases in the middle. The CDR3 here is CASSFRDYGYTF. DNA for the CDR3: TGTGCCAGCAGCTTCAGGGACTATGGCTACACCTTC.

This clonotype was seen only once. The gene calls are TRBV28 and TRBJ2-1; 9 bases agree with TRBD1. The CDR3 is made up of 16 amino acids. CDR1 MDHEN and CDR2 SYDVKM come from the germline V gene. With 6 bases clipped from V and 4 bases from J, the junction kept 10 bases outside the gene matches. The CDR3 reads CASRETGTGFYNEQFF. In DNA, the CDR3 is TGTGCCAGCAGAGAAACCGGGACAGGGTTTTACAATGAGCAGTTCTTC.

Sample share makes this clonotype medium-sized. This chain joins TRBV9 and TRBJ2-7; D perhaps matches TRBD2 (5 bases). The V end was cut by 0 bases, the J end by 4 bases, with 11 bases between. The length of the CDR3 is 14 residues. CDR1 SGDLS and CDR2 YYNGEE come from the germline V gene. CDR3: CASSVGGAVYEQYF. DNA of the CDR3: TGTGCCAGCAGCGTAGGTGGAGCGGTTTACGAGCAGTACTTC.

The gene calls are TRBV12-3 or TRBV12-4 and TRBJ2-3; 9 bases line up with TRBD1. The CDR3 contains 16 residues. After removal of 4 bases from V and 4 bases from J, the junction contained 9 bases not matched to a gene. The chain's CDR3 is CASSSTGTGPADTQYF. In DNA, the CDR3 is TGTGCCAGCAGTTCAACCGGGACAGGGCCCGCAGATACGCAGTATTTT.

The V gene is TRBV14, the J gene TRBJ1-6, with a possible D match to TRBD1 (5 bases). V was clipped by 0 bases and J by 7 bases, with 13 bases between them. This CDR3 has 16 residues. CDR1 and CDR2 (germline): SGHDN, FVKESK. The CDR3 DNA reads as TGTGCCAGCAGCCAAGATTCCGGGACCCTGAATTCACCCCTCCACTTT. Its protein product is CASSQDSGTLNSPLHF.

This chain uses TRBV4-3 with TRBJ1-2; no clear D. From germline, CDR1 is LGHNA and CDR2 YSLEER. V was cut by 4 bases and J by 4 bases, with 7 bases left in between. CDR3 length: 12 residues. This chain's CDR3 is CASSRNRYGYTF. DNA for the CDR3: TGCGCCAGCAGCCGCAATCGCTATGGCTACACCTTC.

The gene calls are TRBV21-1 and TRBJ2-3; TRBD2 is the table's D call, not checked against the DNA. TRBV21-1 is shown as a pseudogene. The CDR3 covers 12 residues. The CDR3 loop reads CASSKPTEAVYF. Written as DNA, the CDR3 is TGTGCCAGCAGCAAGCCAACGGAGGCCGTGTATTTT.

This clonotype turned up a few times. The chain employs TRBV11-1 and TRBJ2-5; 12 bases are a match to TRBD2. V was clipped by 5 bases and J by 1 base; unmatched bases: 5. The CDR3 runs 16 residues. Germline loops: CDR1 SGHAT, CDR2 FQDESV (reference sequence). Here the CDR3 reads CASSTRTSGVQETQYF. The CDR3 DNA sequence: TGTGCCAGCAGCACCCGGACTAGCGGGGTCCAAGAGACCCAGTACTTC.

This clonotype was counted only a few times. The chain employs TRBV6-6 and TRBJ2-3; D is perhaps TRBD2 (5 bases). The CDR3 loop spans 14 amino acids. The V end was cut by 7 bases, the J end by 0 bases, with 11 bases between. Germline V CDR1 and CDR2: MNHNY, SVGAGI (reference sequence). CDR3 coding DNA: TGTGCCAGCACCACCCGGGGAAGCACAGATACGCAGTATTTT. Translated, it gives CASTTRGSTDTQYF.

The CDR3 protein is CASSLPLVGGYTF. CDR3 coding DNA: TGTGCCAGCAGTTTACCGCTGGTTGGTGGCTACACCTTC. V is TRBV28 and J is TRBJ1-2, with D uncertain. From germline, CDR1 is MDHEN and CDR2 SYDVKM. V shed 2 bases and J shed 7 bases, with 11 bases lying between them. The CDR3 is 13 amino acids.

This clonotype was counted a few times. This chain joins TRBV6-2 or TRBV6-3 and TRBJ2-5; 10 nucleotides line up with TRBD2. Trimming took 7 bases from V and 1 from J; bases not matched to a gene: 6. The germline V gene encodes CDR1 MNHEY and CDR2 SVGEGT. CDR3 length equals 15 residues. DNA of the CDR3: TGTGCCAGCAAGCTCCCTAGCGGGAGCCAAGAGACCCAGTACTTC. It specifies CASKLPSGSQETQYF.

The chain couples TRBV20-1 to TRBJ2-3; TRBD1 matches 7 bases. The V gene's germline CDR1 is DFQATT and CDR2 SNEGSKA (reference sequence). The CDR3 has 16 residues. With 3 bases clipped from V and 2 bases from J, the junction kept 11 bases outside the gene matches. The CDR3 spells CSASFWDREFTDTQYF. The CDR3 DNA is TGCAGTGCTAGTTTTTGGGACAGAGAATTCACAGATACGCAGTATTTT.

The CDR3 loop reads CSAKRGSLNTEAFF. CDR3 coding DNA: TGCAGTGCCAAAAGGGGCAGTTTGAACACTGAAGCTTTCTTT. V gene TRBV20-1 combines with J gene TRBJ1-1; possible D gene TRBD1, 5 bases. The length of the CDR3 is 14 residues. In germline, CDR1 is DFQATT, CDR2 SNEGSKA (reference sequence). Trimming shortened V by 6 bases and J by 0 bases, and 14 bases separated the two germline ends.

This chain connects TRBV20-1 to TRBJ2-7, with 8 bases matching TRBD2. The ends lost 1 base at V and 2 bases at J; junction bases unmatched: 10. Germline CDR1 reads DFQATT; CDR2 reads SNEGSKA (reference sequence). The CDR3 consists of 16 residues. The CDR3 DNA reads as TGCAGTGCTAGAGGGGGTGGTAGCGGGGCGACCTACGAGCAGTACTTC. Protein product: CSARGGGSGATYEQYF.

A single count supports this clonotype. The chain carries TRBV20-1 and TRBJ2-3; 7 bases align to TRBD1. This CDR3 spans 18 amino acids. The junction had 12 bases not matched to a gene; V was cut back by 0 bases and J by 0 bases. Germline V gene lookup returns CDR1 DFQATT and CDR2 SNEGSKA (reference sequence). This chain's CDR3 is CSARDFLGDRASTDTQYF. CDR3 nucleotides: TGCAGTGCTAGAGATTTCTTGGGGGACAGAGCTAGCACAGATACGCAGTATTTT.

CDR3 sequence: CASSQTSATYEQYF. Written as DNA, the CDR3 is TGTGCCAGCAGCCAGACTAGCGCGACCTACGAGCAGTACTTC. This chain links TRBV3-1 with TRBJ2-7; TRBD2 matches at 8 bases. The CDR3 covers 14 residues. V lost 3 bases to trimming and J lost 2 bases; unmatched junction nucleotides: 3. Germline CDR1 LGHDT, CDR2 YNNKEL (reference sequence).

This clonotype has only a few counts. This chain joins TRBV12-3 or TRBV12-4 and TRBJ1-1, with a tentative D call TRBD1 (5 bases). The CDR3 loop spans 14 amino acids. Trimming stripped 6 bases from V and 4 bases from J, with 15 bases between. CDR3 residues: CASSAGSGSTEAFF. The CDR3 region has the DNA TGTGCCAGCAGCGCAGGGTCAGGTAGCACTGAAGCTTTCTTT.

Details on this clonotype: The junction shows a germline mismatch at one end, possibly a read error. The V and J genes are TRBV4-1 and TRBJ2-7; D might be TRBD1 (6 bases). Per germline, CDR1 MGHRA and CDR2 YSYEKL. The CDR3 length is 13 residues. The CDR3 reads CAGSQEGGYEQYF. The CDR3 DNA is TGCGCCGGCAGCCAAGAAGGGGGCTACGAGCAGTACTTC.

This clonotype has just a few counts. This sequence joins TRBV29-1 and TRBJ2-3; TRBD1 matches 12 bases. V lost 4 bases and J lost 5; bases outside the gene matches: 10. Germline-derived CDR1 and CDR2 are SQVTM and ANQGSEA. The CDR3 has 16 residues. The CDR3 spells CSVGRGQGAIEDTQYF. In DNA form, the CDR3 reads TGCAGCGTTGGCAGGGGACAGGGGGCCATTGAAGATACGCAGTATTTT.